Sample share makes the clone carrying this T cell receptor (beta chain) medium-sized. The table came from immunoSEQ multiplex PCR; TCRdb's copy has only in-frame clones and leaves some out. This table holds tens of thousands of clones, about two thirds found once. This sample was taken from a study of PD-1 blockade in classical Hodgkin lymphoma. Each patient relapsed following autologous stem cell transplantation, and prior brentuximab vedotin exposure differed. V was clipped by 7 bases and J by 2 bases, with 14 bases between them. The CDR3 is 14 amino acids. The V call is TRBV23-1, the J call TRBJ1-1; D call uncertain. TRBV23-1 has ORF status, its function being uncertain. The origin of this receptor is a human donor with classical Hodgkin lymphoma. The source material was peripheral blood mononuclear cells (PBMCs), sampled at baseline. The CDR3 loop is CASTHRTGNTEAFF. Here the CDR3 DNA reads TGCGCCAGCACCCATCGGACCGGAAACACTGAAGCTTTCTTT.